This TCR beta chain was identified during a study of T cells after yellow fever vaccination. Study summary: Fractions of limited cellularity were prepared by means of SMART-Seq v4 Ultra Low Input.

The CDR3 is made up of 13 amino acids. Germline CDR1 and CDR2: SGHTA and FQGNSA. V shed 3 bases, J shed 8 bases, and the junction held 6 bases outside the gene matches. Study conclusions and caveats: A minor fraction of clonotypes spanned both CD4 and CD8 compartments. The study found a weaker secondary response that peaked faster, day 5 versus 15. Clones from primary vaccination mostly reappeared after the booster (roughly 95% CD4, about 88% CD8).

TCRdb re-called the 5' RACE reads with MiXCR, one entry per CDR3 protein. The sample shows 400,000 or so distinct CDR3 sequences, around 6.5% of them seen only once. Details on this clonotype: Its antigen is still unknown.

The TCR was taken from a man aged 25-40 years who received the YFV17D yellow fever vaccine. This chain connects TRBV7-2 to TRBJ1-2; TRBD1 aligns across 7 bases. The sequences come from PBMCs, collected 5 days after the yellow fever booster vaccination. Here the CDR3 reads CASSLEGAVGYTF. CDR3 DNA: TGTGCCAGCAGCTTGGAGGGGGCGGTCGGCTACACCTTC.